This passage covers 16 T cell receptor beta chains from one sample sequenced in a study of T cells in Graves' hyperthyroidism and ophthalmopathy. Researchers took RNA transcripts and amplified the TCR beta CDR3 regions from them. During a first-round RT-PCR of the TCR CDR3, the HTBI primer set was used. Each CDR3 protein gets one entry after TCRdb re-called the multiplex PCR reads with MiXCR. The profile covers 600,000 or so distinct CDR3 sequences, with about 14% appearing a single time and under 15% taken by the ten largest. Sequenced input: blood. All receptors come from a woman aged 45-60 years with Graves' ophthalmopathy.

This chain links TRBV6-5 with TRBJ1-5; 8 bases match TRBD1. Germline V gene data show CDR1 as MNHEY and CDR2 as SVGAGI. The CDR3 sequence is 14 residues long. V shed 4 bases, J shed 5 bases, and the junction held 4 bases outside the gene matches. The CDR3 nucleotides read TGTGCCAGCAGTTTCAGGGGGCTTCATCAGCCCCAGCATTTT. Residues: CASSFRGLHQPQHF.

The V gene is TRBV27, the J gene TRBJ2-7; TRBD2 aligns across 8 bases. This CDR3 region has 14 residues. Trimming took 6 bases from V and 5 from J; bases not matched to a gene: 9. CDR1 is MNHEY and CDR2 is SMNVEV in the germline V gene (reference sequence). Written as DNA, the CDR3 is TGTGCCAGCAGGCCACTAGCGGACCAGCACGAGCAGTACTTC. This translates into CASRPLADQHEQYF.

This clonotype has at least ten counts. The V and J genes are TRBV12-3 or TRBV12-4 and TRBJ1-1, with TRBD1 identical over 8 bases. V was clipped by 4 bases and J by 14 bases; unmatched bases: 9. The CDR3 is 12 amino acids. The CDR3: CASSSNGQGRFF. CDR3 bases: TGTGCCAGCAGTTCTAACGGACAGGGTAGATTCTTT.

This clonotype was observed a single time. The chain joins TRBV28 to TRBJ2-7; tentative D call: TRBD2 (5 bases). Germline assignment: CDR1 MDHEN and CDR2 SYDVKM. The CDR3 loop spans 16 amino acids. V lost 5 bases to trimming and J lost 0 bases, with 17 bases between them. The CDR3 reads CASSPPGEHSSYEQYF. The DNA of the CDR3 is TGTGCCAGCAGTCCCCCTGGGGAGCATAGCTCCTACGAGCAGTACTTC. Full variable domain (outside the CDR3, taken from reference TRBV28 and TRBJ2-7): DVKVTQSSRYLVKRTGEKVFLECVQDMDHENMFWYRQDPGLGLRLIYFSYDVKMKEKGDIPEGYSVSREKKERFSLILESASTNQTSMYLCASSPPGEHSSYEQYFGPGTRLTVT.

This clonotype has ten or more counts. This sequence joins TRBV7-2 and TRBJ2-3; 7 bases agree with TRBD1. Unmatched junction bases numbered 11, after V lost 6 bases and J lost 2 bases. Per the germline V gene, CDR1 is SGHTA and CDR2 is FQGNSA. The CDR3 spans 16 residues. The CDR3: CASSPLGQRITDTQYF. CDR3 DNA: TGTGCCAGCAGTCCCCTGGGACAGCGAATCACAGATACGCAGTATTTT.

V gene TRBV2 combines with J gene TRBJ2-2; 7 bases are shared with TRBD1. CDR3 length: 16 residues. Germline CDR1 is SNHLY and CDR2 is FYNNEI. V lost 10 bases and J lost 0; bases outside the gene matches: 11. Written as DNA, the CDR3 is TGTGCCATCTCAATTACCGGGACAGCGAACACCGGGGAGCTGTTTTTT. It yields the protein CAISITGTANTGELFF.

This clonotype was seen many times. V and J are TRBV5-6 and TRBJ1-1, with 9 bases identical to TRBD1. This CDR3 contains 17 residues. Germline V gene lookup returns CDR1 SGHDT and CDR2 YYEEEE. Trimming took 0 bases from V and 1 from J; bases not matched to a gene: 7. CDR3 residues: CASSLGLRQGGNTEAFF. CDR3 DNA: TGTGCCAGCAGCTTGGGTTTGCGACAGGGGGGGAACACTGAAGCTTTCTTT.

This clonotype has a handful of counts. As DNA, the CDR3 is TGTGCCAGCAGTTACCTCGGGACTAGCGGTACGAACACCGGGGAGCTGTTTTTT. Its translation is CASSYLGTSGTNTGELFF. J is TRBJ2-2 and V is TRBV6-5, with 11 bases fitting TRBD2. The length of the CDR3 is 18 residues. CDR1 MNHEY and CDR2 SVGAGI come from the germline V gene. After removal of 2 bases from V and 0 bases from J, the junction contained 5 bases not matched to a gene.

V gene TRBV5-1 combines with J gene TRBJ2-5, with D perhaps given as TRBD1 or TRBD2 (5 bases each). Germline V gene sequence: CDR1 SGHRS, CDR2 YFSETQ. The CDR3 consists of 15 residues. V was shortened by 4 bases and J by 2 bases, with 15 bases between the two germline ends. DNA of the CDR3: TGCGCCAGCAGCCCCGGGGCAGGGCGGCAAGAGACCCAGTACTTC. It yields the protein CASSPGAGRQETQYF. The entire variable domain, with the rest obtained from reference TRBV5-1 and TRBJ2-5, is as follows: KAGVTQTPRYLIKTRGQQVTLSCSPISGHRSVSWYQQTPGQGLQFLFEYFSETQRNKGNFPGRFSGRQFSNSRSEMNVSTLELGDSALYLCASSPGAGRQETQYFGPGTRLLVL.

This clonotype turned up a few times. The chain uses TRBV19 and TRBJ2-7, with D perhaps given as TRBD1 or TRBD2 (5 bases each). V shed 11 bases and J shed 0 bases, with 11 bases lying between them. The CDR3 sequence is 12 residues long. Germline values: CDR1 LNHDA, CDR2 SQIVND (reference sequence). The CDR3 protein is CAAGTSSYEQYF. CDR3 nucleotides: TGTGCCGCCGGGACCAGCTCCTACGAGCAGTACTTC.

This clonotype has ten or more counts. The V call is TRBV10-3, the J call TRBJ1-2; 12 bases map to TRBD1. This CDR3 has 14 amino acids. Germline CDR1 ENHRY, CDR2 SYGVKD. The J segment lost 6 bases and the V segment lost 6 bases, leaving 5 bases of the junction unmatched. In DNA, the CDR3 is TGTGCCATCAGAGACGGGACAGGGGGCGATGGCTACACCTTC. It yields the protein CAIRDGTGGDGYTF.

This clonotype was recorded at least ten times. The CDR3 nucleotides are TGTGCCAGCAGCCCCCGACCGACAGATACGCAGTATTTT. This translates into CASSPRPTDTQYF. The V and J genes are TRBV3-1 and TRBJ2-3, with D unresolved. The CDR3 runs to 13 residues. V was shortened by 4 bases and J by 3 bases, with 8 bases between the two germline ends. Germline CDR1 is LGHDT and CDR2 is YNNKEL (reference sequence).

This clonotype was counted many times. The DNA for the CDR3 is TGTGCCAGCAGTAGGGACAGGGGTGTCCACGAGCAGTACTTC. As protein: CASSRDRGVHEQYF. The chain combines TRBV6-1 with TRBJ2-7, with 10 bases aligning to TRBD1. Germline lookup yields CDR1 MNHNS and CDR2 SASEGT. The CDR3 runs 14 residues. The J segment lost 5 bases and the V segment lost 5 bases, leaving 6 bases of the junction unmatched.

The V call is TRBV6-1, the J call TRBJ1-5, with a weak D call TRBD1 (6 bases). The germline V and J ends were trimmed by 5 bases and 3 bases, with 20 bases remaining between them. Looked up from germline, CDR1 is MNHNS and CDR2 is SASEGT. The CDR3 has 17 residues. The CDR3: CASSPLRGAGYNQPQHF. In DNA, the CDR3 is TGTGCCAGCAGTCCCCTCCGGGGGGCGGGATACAATCAGCCCCAGCATTTT.

This clonotype was observed many times. This sequence joins TRBV15 and TRBJ1-2; a possible D gene is TRBD1 (6 bases). Germline V gene sequence: CDR1 LNHNV, CDR2 YYDKDF (reference sequence). Between the trimmed V and J ends, which lost 0 bases and 8 bases, there was a span of 16 bases. This CDR3 region has 15 residues. CDR3 protein: CATSREPMAGDGYTF. CDR3 nucleotide sequence: TGTGCCACCAGCAGAGAACCCATGGCAGGGGACGGCTACACCTTC.

This clonotype appeared a few times. V is TRBV6-1 and J is TRBJ1-5; 8 bases are shared with TRBD1. After removal of 1 base from V and 5 bases from J, the junction contained 4 bases not matched to a gene. Germline V gene data show CDR1 as MNHNS and CDR2 as SASEGT. The CDR3 is made up of 15 amino acids. CDR3 nucleotides: TGTGCCAGCAGTGAAGGGCAGGGGGCCTATCAGCCCCAGCATTTT. This codes for CASSEGQGAYQPQHF.